These 17 T cell receptor beta chains came from one sample sequenced in a study of cytomegalovirus exposure and HLA in healthy donors. PCR primers comprised 60 Vbeta and 13 Jbeta primers. Profiling relied on immunoSEQ multiplex PCR, and the TCRdb table lists in-frame clones only, not all of them. This table holds some 150,000 clones. Sequenced: PBMCs. The receptors originated from a woman under 30 in good health and CMV-seronegative.

The chain employs TRBV19 and TRBJ2-3, with a possible D match to TRBD2 (5 bases). CDR1 is LNHDA, CDR2 SQIVND, per germline (reference sequence). Trimming shortened V by 5 bases and J by 1 base, and 13 bases separated the two germline ends. There are 15 residues in the CDR3. The CDR3 reads CASSAGVSGTDTQYF. Written as DNA, the CDR3 is TGTGCCAGTAGTGCAGGCGTTAGCGGCACAGATACGCAGTATTTT.

This sequence joins TRBV11-2 and TRBJ2-3; 7 bases are shared with TRBD2. Losses at the gene ends were 5 bases for V and 1 base for J; bases not matched to a gene: 6. Per the germline V gene, CDR1 is SGHAT and CDR2 is FQNNGV. There are 15 residues in the CDR3. The CDR3 reads CASSPKLAGTDTQYF. CDR3 nucleotide sequence: TGTGCCAGCAGCCCGAAGCTAGCGGGCACAGATACGCAGTATTTT. Looking up the rest from reference TRBV11-2 and TRBJ2-3 gives the full variable domain: EAGVAQSPRYKIIEKRQSVAFWCNPISGHATLYWYQQILGQGPKLLIQFQNNGVVDDSQLPKDRFSAERLKGVDSTLKIQPAKLEDSAVYLCASSPKLAGTDTQYFGPGTRLTVL.

The chain is built from TRBV6-5 and TRBJ1-1; 9 nucleotides match TRBD1. V trimming: 5 bases; J trimming: 6 bases; junction bases outside the gene matches: 4. CDR1 and CDR2 from the germline V gene are MNHEY and SVGAGI. The CDR3 runs 13 residues. The CDR3 sequence is CASSGQGSSEAFF. The CDR3 bases are TGTGCCAGCAGTGGACAGGGGTCCTCTGAAGCTTTCTTT.

V gene TRBV19 combines with J gene TRBJ1-5, with 10 bases lining up with TRBD1. Germline-derived CDR1 and CDR2 are LNHDA and SQIVND (reference sequence). The ends lost 7 bases at V and 9 bases at J; junction bases unmatched: 15. There are 16 residues in the CDR3. The CDR3 loop is CASISTGTGDYRPQHF. The CDR3 bases are TGTGCCAGTATAAGTACAGGGACAGGGGACTATCGGCCCCAGCATTTT.

This chain links TRBV5-6 with TRBJ2-3; D gene ambiguous. The germline V gene encodes CDR1 SGHDT and CDR2 YYEEEE. V was trimmed by 3 bases and J by 2 bases, leaving 16 bases between them. The CDR3 is 16 amino acids. CDR3 bases: TGTGCCAGCAGCTCCCACTTAGCCGTAATCACAGATACGCAGTATTTT. Translation gives CASSSHLAVITDTQYF.

The rearrangement links TRBV30 to TRBJ1-6; 7 bases match TRBD1. V lost 4 bases, J lost 0 bases, and 18 bases stayed unmatched. The CDR3 covers 20 residues. Germline V lookup: CDR1 GTSNPN, CDR2 SVGIG (reference sequence). CDR3 bases: TGTGCCTGGACTCCATTTACAGGGGAGCTCCTGGGCTCCTATAATTCACCCCTCCACTTT. Its protein is CAWTPFTGELLGSYNSPLHF.

The J gene is TRBJ2-7, the V gene TRBV6-6; 9 bases are a match to TRBD2. This CDR3 is 15 amino acids long. With V trimmed by 4 bases and J by 2 bases, 6 bases remained unmatched. Germline V gives CDR1 MNHNY, CDR2 SVGAGI (reference sequence). The CDR3 DNA is TGTGCCAGCAGTTGGTCTAGCGGGGACACCTACGAGCAGTACTTC. As protein: CASSWSSGDTYEQYF.

V and J are TRBV19 and TRBJ2-7; TRBD2 aligns across 9 bases. Germline trimming cut 8 bases from V and 4 bases from J; bases unmatched to any gene: 24. Germline values: CDR1 LNHDA, CDR2 SQIVND (reference sequence). The CDR3 has 19 residues. CDR3 sequence: CASYRDELAGSGGVYEQYF. The CDR3 nucleotides read TGTGCCAGTTATAGGGATGAACTAGCGGGTTCGGGGGGTGTTTACGAGCAGTACTTC.

The V gene is TRBV2, the J gene TRBJ1-1; TRBD1 is a possible D gene (6 bases). The CDR3 runs 13 residues. The V end was cut by 3 bases, the J end by 3 bases, with 8 bases between. Germline CDR1 reads SNHLY; CDR2 reads FYNNEI. CDR3 nucleotides: TGTGCCAGCAGTGAGAGGGGGTACACTGAAGCTTTCTTT. This codes for CASSERGYTEAFF.

The rearrangement joins TRBV11-3 to TRBJ2-3, with D perhaps matching TRBD1 (6 bases). Trimming left V 1 base short and J 3 bases short, with 8 bases between. This CDR3 contains 14 residues. The V gene's germline CDR1 is SGHNT and CDR2 YENEEA. DNA for the CDR3: TGTGCCAGCAGCTTAGTCACAGGGACAGATACGCAGTATTTT. It is translated as CASSLVTGTDTQYF.

The CDR3, as DNA: TGTGCCAGCACCCAGACTAGCGGGGGTCCCGATGAGCAGTTCTTC. Translating gives CASTQTSGGPDEQFF. J is TRBJ2-1 and V is TRBV7-8; 12 bases fit TRBD2. Germline V CDR1 and CDR2: SGHVS, FQNEAQ. This CDR3 is 15 amino acids long. V trimming: 7 bases; J trimming: 8 bases; junction bases outside the gene matches: 9. Full variable domain (missing parts from reference TRBV7-8 and TRBJ2-1): GAGVSQSPRYKVAKRGQDVALRCDPISGHVSLFWYQQALGQGPEFLTYFQNEAQLDKSGLPSDRFFAERPEGSVSTLKIQRTQQEDSAVYLCASTQTSGGPDEQFFGPGTRLTVL.

The V and J genes are TRBV5-1 and TRBJ1-2; D may be TRBD1 (6 bases). Germline CDR1 and CDR2: SGHRS and YFSETQ. The CDR3 totals 13 residues. The ends were cut back, 3 bases at V and 5 bases at J, with 11 bases in the middle. The CDR3 bases are TGCGCCAGCAGCTCTGGACAGCGGTATGGCTACACCTTC. It translates to CASSSGQRYGYTF.

This chain uses TRBV15 with TRBJ2-5; TRBD2 is a possible D gene (5 bases). This CDR3 region has 16 residues. Germline V gene sequence: CDR1 LNHNV, CDR2 YYDKDF (reference sequence). The germline V and J ends were trimmed by 3 bases and 2 bases, with 16 bases remaining between them. The CDR3 DNA reads TGTGCCACCAGCAGTGGACTGGGGATTGTTCAAGAGACCCAGTACTTC. It yields the protein CATSSGLGIVQETQYF.

The chain recombines TRBV4-1 with TRBJ2-1, with TRBD1 matching over 9 bases. Germline V gene sequence: CDR1 MGHRA, CDR2 YSYEKL. This CDR3 is 15 amino acids long. The V and J ends lost 6 bases and 8 bases, in that order; junction bases with no gene match: 11. This chain's CDR3 is CASRANPGQGDEQFF. The CDR3 nucleotides are TGCGCCAGCAGGGCAAACCCGGGACAGGGCGATGAGCAGTTCTTC.

J is TRBJ2-5 and V is TRBV9; TRBD2 aligns across 7 bases. The CDR3 is 17 residues long. Per germline, CDR1 SGDLS and CDR2 YYNGEE. V dropped 0 bases and J dropped 4; count of bases not matched to a gene: 12. The CDR3 nucleotides are TGTGCCAGCAGCGTAGTGGCGGCGGGAGTATGGGTAGAGACCCAGTACTTC. Translated: CASSVVAAGVWVETQYF. The whole variable domain, remainder taken from reference TRBV9 and TRBJ2-5, is DSGVTQTPKHLITATGQRVTLRCSPRSGDLSVYWYQQSLDQGLQFLIQYYNGEERAKGNILERFSAQQFPDLHSELNLSSLELGDSALYFCASSVVAAGVWVETQYFGPGTRLLVL.

V usage is TRBV6-6 and J usage is TRBJ2-1, with a weak D call TRBD1 (6 bases). V lost 5 bases, J lost 1 base, and 12 bases lay in between. CDR3 length: 15 amino acids. CDR1 is MNHNY, CDR2 SVGAGI, per germline (reference sequence). The DNA for the CDR3 is TGTGCCAGCAGTCAGGGGTTCGTTTCCTACAATGAGCAGTTCTTC. This sequence encodes CASSQGFVSYNEQFF.

This chain joins TRBV13 and TRBJ1-2; 10 nucleotides match TRBD1. Losses at the gene ends were 3 bases for V and 5 bases for J; bases not matched to a gene: 12. Germline V gene lookup returns CDR1 PRHDT and CDR2 FYEKMQ (reference sequence). The CDR3 is 17 amino acids. CDR3 loop: CASSFRTGTGDAYGYTF. Written as DNA, the CDR3 is TGTGCCAGCAGCTTCCGAACCGGGACAGGGGATGCGTATGGCTACACCTTC.